One sample yielded the 11 T cell receptor beta chains listed below, sequenced in a study of spatial heterogeneity in lung cancer. Time point given: sample taken at primary tumor resection. MiXCR, applied by TCRdb to the 5' RACE reads, yields one record per CDR3 protein. In the table there are about 25,000 distinct CDR3 sequences, roughly 9% of which are singletons. Antigens for these TCRs are unknown. Regarding the study as a whole: Mutation counts in tumors were tracked by counts of expanded intratumoral alpha and beta TCRs.

This material consisted of lung tumor tissue, taken at surgery. Receptors originate from a male donor with early-stage non-small cell lung cancer.

The sample holds many counts of this clonotype. V and J are TRBV5-6 and TRBJ2-7, with D perhaps matching TRBD2 (6 bases). V was shortened by 5 bases and J by 2 bases, with 17 bases between the two germline ends. This CDR3 comprises 15 residues. Germline V CDR1 and CDR2: SGHDT, YYEEEE. The CDR3 DNA reads TGTGCCAGCAGGTCCGAGGTCGGGGGAACCTACGAGCAGTACTTC. Residues: CASRSEVGGTYEQYF.

This clonotype was detected only a few times. The chain employs TRBV2 and TRBJ1-3, with 8 bases that match TRBD1. The CDR3 length is 14 residues. Germline CDR1 is SNHLY and CDR2 is FYNNEI. V shed 6 bases and J 3 bases; nucleotides not matched to a gene: 4. CDR3 residues: CASSVTGDGNTIYF. Written as DNA, the CDR3 is TGTGCCAGCAGCGTGACAGGGGATGGAAACACCATATATTTT.

This clonotype has more than one count but fewer than ten. This chain links TRBV6-2 or TRBV6-3 with TRBJ1-5; D unresolved. The CDR3 length is 16 residues. Germline V gene lookup returns CDR1 MNHEY and CDR2 SVGEGT. V lost 5 bases and J 1 base, leaving 15 bases between the germline ends. CDR3 protein: CASSAPESASNQPQHF. CDR3 nucleotide sequence: TGTGCCAGCAGTGCCCCTGAAAGCGCCAGCAATCAGCCCCAGCATTTT.

This clonotype is labeled medium-sized (0.01 to 0.1%). The rearrangement links TRBV20-1 to TRBJ2-1; tentative D call: TRBD2 (5 bases). V was clipped by 1 base and J by 0 bases, with 7 bases between them. Germline V gene sequence: CDR1 DFQATT, CDR2 SNEGSKA (reference sequence). The length of the CDR3 is 14 residues. CDR3: CSARVRDSYNEQFF. The DNA for the CDR3 is TGCAGTGCTAGAGTCCGGGACTCCTACAATGAGCAGTTCTTC.

This clonotype was observed at least ten times. V usage is TRBV10-3 and J usage is TRBJ2-5; 8 positions agree with TRBD1. V gave up 6 bases and J gave up 4 bases; unmatched junction bases: 10. Germline V gene sequence: CDR1 ENHRY, CDR2 SYGVKD. The CDR3 is 15 residues long. The CDR3 reads CAIRPTGDMGETQYF. Written as DNA, the CDR3 is TGTGCCATCAGACCGACAGGGGATATGGGAGAGACCCAGTACTTC.

This clonotype showed up many times. The gene calls are TRBV7-9 and TRBJ2-5; unclear D gene. The CDR3 runs to 14 residues. Trimming shortened V by 4 bases and J by 5 bases, and 14 bases separated the two germline ends. Germline CDR1 is SEHNR and CDR2 is FQNEAQ (reference sequence). This CDR3 reads CASSWPVAGETQYF. The CDR3 DNA is TGTGCCAGCAGCTGGCCTGTGGCTGGGGAGACCCAGTACTTC.

J is TRBJ2-6 and V is TRBV27, with D uncertain. CDR3 length equals 16 residues. Germline assignment: CDR1 MNHEY and CDR2 SMNVEV (reference sequence). The germline V and J ends were trimmed by 5 bases and 4 bases, with 15 bases remaining between them. The CDR3 DNA reads as TGTGCCAGCAGTAGTTTGAGTAGGGCCGGGGCCAACGTCCTGACTTTC. Protein product: CASSSLSRAGANVLTF.

In this sample, this clonotype turned up many times. The chain employs TRBV7-2 and TRBJ1-2; D gene uncertain. Looked up from germline, CDR1 is SGHTA and CDR2 is FQGNSA. V lost 0 bases, J lost 2 bases, and 4 bases lay in between. The CDR3 covers 13 residues. CDR3 protein: CASSLAGNYGYTF. The CDR3 DNA is TGTGCCAGCAGCTTAGCAGGGAACTATGGCTACACCTTC.

This clonotype was seen ten or more times. The J gene is TRBJ2-1, the V gene TRBV29-1; possibly TRBD1 or TRBD2 for D (5 bases each). Germline CDR1 reads SQVTM; CDR2 reads ANQGSEA. The CDR3 runs to 15 residues. V was shortened by 6 bases and J by 12 bases, with 27 bases between the two germline ends. The CDR3 loop reads CSVLPSGTQTPRQFF. CDR3 bases: TGCAGCGTCCTTCCCTCCGGGACCCAGACCCCAAGGCAGTTCTTC.

This clonotype was recorded many times. V and J are TRBV10-3 and TRBJ1-5, with a possible D match to TRBD1 (5 bases). CDR3 length: 14 amino acids. Germline CDR1 is ENHRY and CDR2 is SYGVKD. The V end was cut by 3 bases, the J end by 1 base, with 7 bases between. The CDR3 DNA sequence: TGTGCCATCAGTGACAGGGCGAGCAATCAGCCCCAGCATTTT. This gives the protein CAISDRASNQPQHF.

The V and J genes are TRBV28 and TRBJ2-4, with TRBD2 as a possible D gene (5 bases). Germline V gives CDR1 MDHEN, CDR2 SYDVKM. The CDR3 loop spans 14 amino acids. V lost 6 bases and J lost 6, with 15 bases in between. As DNA, the CDR3 is TGTGCCAGCAGATCTCTCGGGGAAACAAACATTCAGTACTTC. Translated, it gives CASRSLGETNIQYF. The full variable domain, completed using reference TRBV28 and TRBJ2-4, is DVKVTQSSRYLVKRTGEKVFLECVQDMDHENMFWYRQDPGLGLRLIYFSYDVKMKEKGDIPEGYSVSREKKERFSLILESASTNQTSMYLCASRSLGETNIQYFGAGTRLSVL.